The sequence of this T cell receptor (beta chain) was determined in a study of blood T cell repertoires in COVID-19. The wider study: PBMCs, B-cell-depleted T cells, or T cells provided the cDNA or gDNA that made up the material.

CDR1 and CDR2 from the germline V gene are GTSNPN and SVGIG (reference sequence). This CDR3 comprises 11 residues. Trimming removed 0 bases at V and 9 bases at J, with 8 bases between. Followed over time, Seattle patients had been enrolled while infection was active. In the authors' workflow: Cell counts per sample came from amplifying reference gene primers. Measured with immunoSEQ multiplex PCR; TCRdb has only the in-frame clones, and not every one. V, J and clone size derive from that table, while D and trimming were established from the DNA sequence. Among tens of thousands of clones listed, 65% to 90% were seen once.

The rearrangement uses TRBV30 and TRBJ1-2, with a possible D match to TRBD1 (5 bases). Source material: peripheral blood. The sequence was obtained from a man younger than 45 with COVID-19, enrolled during active disease. CDR3 DNA: TGTGCCTGGAGTGTGGGACTGAGCTACACCTTC. This encodes CAWSVGLSYTF.